Listed here is a single T cell receptor beta chain. Its antigen is not identified. The sample belongs to a study of blood T cells in healthy people across ages. Study-wide results and limits: Expanded clonotype changes were possibly confounded by unknown donor CMV status.

Healthy individuals of Caucasian origin from Russia, aged roughly 6 to 90, served as donors. Donors each provided about 10 milliliters of peripheral blood. A second PCR of 7 to 11 cycles used a sample-barcoded 5' primer and a J-beta primer mix. Each TCR beta cDNA got a 12-nucleotide random molecular identifier. Via MiXCR, TCRdb re-called the 5' RACE reads, giving one row per CDR3 protein. Found here are hundreds of thousands of distinct CDR3 sequences, around three fifths of them singletons; the top ten hold approximately 37%. CDR3 length equals 15 residues. Trimming removed 3 bases at V and 6 bases at J, with 13 bases between. The germline gives CDR1 SGHTS, CDR2 YDEGEE.

V gene TRBV5-8 combines with J gene TRBJ1-6; D is perhaps TRBD1 (6 bases). The sequencing sample was made of blood. This clonotype originated in a man between 60 and 70 years old in good health. The CDR3 DNA is TGTGCCAGCAGCTCTCGACAGGAGGGTAATTCACCCCTCCACTTT. Amino acid sequence: CASSSRQEGNSPLHF.